These 20 T cell receptor beta chains were sequenced from one sample in a study of T-cell memory formation after mild COVID-19. Using its own MiXCR run on the 5' RACE reads, TCRdb lists one record per CDR3 protein. The sample contains about 400,000 distinct CDR3 sequences, around 15% of which appear only once. Sequenced: PBMCs or a T cell subset sorted from them (not recorded which). The receptors stem from a man between 18 and 29 years old who had mild COVID-19 (a few samples of this study predate the infection). Cell type and time point are not known.

The J gene is TRBJ2-1, the V gene TRBV6-2 or TRBV6-3; TRBD2 aligns across 9 bases. Losses at the gene ends were 2 bases for V and 4 bases for J; bases not matched to a gene: 3. CDR3 length equals 15 residues. Germline CDR1 and CDR2: MNHEY and SVGEGT. The CDR3 nucleotides are TGTGCCAGCAGTTACCAAGCGGGGGGTTACAATGAGCAGTTCTTC. Its protein product is CASSYQAGGYNEQFF.

The chain combines TRBV20-1 with TRBJ1-1; the D is unclear. With 4 bases removed from V and 0 bases from J, the gap between germline ends came to 12 bases. CDR3 length: 14 amino acids. The V gene's germline CDR1 is DFQATT and CDR2 SNEGSKA (reference sequence). The CDR3 loop is CSAKDATVNTEAFF. CDR3 nucleotides: TGCAGTGCTAAGGATGCGACCGTGAACACTGAAGCTTTCTTT.

J is TRBJ2-5 and V is TRBV29-1; tentative D call: TRBD2 (6 bases). V was clipped by 1 base and J by 5 bases, with 11 bases between them. The CDR3 is made up of 13 amino acids. CDR1 is SQVTM, CDR2 ANQGSEA, per germline. CDR3 nucleotide sequence: TGCAGCGTTGAAGTAGGAGGGGTGGAGACCCAGTACTTC. Protein: CSVEVGGVETQYF.

This clonotype occurred a few times. The chain couples TRBV5-1 to TRBJ1-2, with 8 bases lining up with TRBD1. Germline V gene lookup returns CDR1 SGHRS and CDR2 YFSETQ. The length of the CDR3 is 14 residues. V was clipped by 0 bases and J by 10 bases; unmatched bases: 8. The CDR3 sequence: CASSLESGGADYTF. Here the CDR3 DNA reads TGCGCCAGCAGCTTGGAGTCAGGGGGCGCCGACTACACCTTC.

This clonotype was seen more than once but under ten times. This chain links TRBV5-1 with TRBJ2-3; D is uncertain. The V end was cut by 1 base, the J end by 5 bases, with 11 bases between. In germline, CDR1 is SGHRS, CDR2 YFSETQ. The CDR3 has 14 amino acids. The CDR3 region is CASSLPISEDTQYF. The CDR3 DNA follows: TGCGCCAGCAGCTTGCCCATTTCGGAAGATACGCAGTATTTT.

This clonotype was recorded many times. The chain combines TRBV7-2 with TRBJ2-2; maybe TRBD2 (5 bases). The V and J ends lost 5 bases and 7 bases respectively, with 11 bases between them. The germline V gene encodes CDR1 SGHTA and CDR2 FQGNSA. CDR3 length: 13 amino acids. The chain's CDR3 is CASSPGRGGELFF. The CDR3 bases are TGTGCCAGCAGCCCGGGGAGAGGCGGGGAGCTGTTTTTT.

The chain recombines TRBV10-3 with TRBJ2-1, with D possibly TRBD1 on 6 matching bases. Germline CDR1 ENHRY, CDR2 SYGVKD. The V end lost 9 bases, the J end lost 6 bases, and 12 bases lay between the germline ends. This CDR3 contains 12 residues. The CDR3 DNA sequence: TGTGCCATGGGGACACTAGGCAATGAGCAGTTCTTC. Its protein product is CAMGTLGNEQFF.

This clonotype was observed many times. The chain carries TRBV7-2 and TRBJ2-3; the D is unclear. Trimming removed 0 bases at V and 3 bases at J, with 4 bases between. CDR1 is SGHTA, CDR2 FQGNSA, per germline. The CDR3 loop spans 13 amino acids. CDR3 amino acids: CASSLARTDTQYF. In nucleotides, the CDR3 is TGTGCCAGCAGCTTAGCTCGTACAGATACGCAGTATTTT.

The V gene is TRBV4-3, the J gene TRBJ2-3; no firm D call. The CDR3 covers 16 residues. V was cut by 0 bases and J by 2 bases, with 12 bases left in between. Germline V lookup: CDR1 LGHNA, CDR2 YSLEER. CDR3 sequence reads: CASSQEPLISTDTQYF. As DNA, the CDR3 is TGCGCCAGCAGCCAAGAACCCTTGATCTCCACAGATACGCAGTATTTT.

This rearrangement joins TRBV6-6 to TRBJ2-5, with unresolved D. V was shortened by 2 bases and J by 1 base, with 5 bases between the two germline ends. The CDR3 covers 13 residues. Germline V lookup: CDR1 MNHNY, CDR2 SVGAGI (reference sequence). CDR3 in DNA: TGTGCCAGCAGTTACCACATCCAAGAGACCCAGTACTTC. This gives the protein CASSYHIQETQYF.

The rearrangement links TRBV7-8 to TRBJ2-1; 10 nucleotides agree with TRBD2. The germline CDR1 and CDR2 sequences are SGHVS and FQNEAQ. The CDR3 is 16 amino acids. J gave up 4 bases and V 6 bases, and 9 bases lay outside the gene matches. The DNA for the CDR3 is TGTGCCAGCAGTCTGGGGCCAGCGGGGGGGTACAATGAGCAGTTCTTC. This codes for CASSLGPAGGYNEQFF.

This clonotype was seen a handful of times. The chain couples TRBV14 to TRBJ2-5; possibly TRBD1 for D (5 bases). The V end was cut by 1 base, the J end by 1 base, with 10 bases between. The CDR3 extends over 15 amino acids. Germline CDR1 is SGHDN and CDR2 is FVKESK. The CDR3 region has the DNA TGTGCCAGCAGCCAAGCGGTGGGGCTCCAAGAGACCCAGTACTTC. It translates to CASSQAVGLQETQYF.

The V gene is TRBV2, the J gene TRBJ2-7, with 8 nucleotides matching TRBD1. This CDR3 is 14 amino acids long. Germline loops: CDR1 SNHLY, CDR2 FYNNEI. J lost 4 bases, V lost 2 bases, and 4 bases had no gene match. The CDR3 DNA is TGTGCCAGCAGTGAACAGGGGGCAGGGTACGAGCAGTACGTC. Protein product: CASSEQGAGYEQYV.

This clonotype was counted a few times. The gene calls are TRBV10-2 and TRBJ2-3; 10 positions agree with TRBD2. Trimming removed 6 bases from V and 4 bases from J; junction bases left unmatched: 4. The CDR3 is 14 amino acids. Germline V gives CDR1 WSHSY, CDR2 SAAADI. CDR3 loop: CASRVLAGSDTQYF. The CDR3, as DNA: TGCGCCAGCAGAGTACTAGCGGGGTCAGATACGCAGTATTTT.

This clonotype was counted at least ten times. The chain carries TRBV2 and TRBJ2-7; perhaps TRBD2 as D (7 bases). This CDR3 spans 14 amino acids. Germline assignment: CDR1 SNHLY and CDR2 FYNNEI. V lost 6 bases and J lost 2, with 14 bases in between. The CDR3 DNA follows: TGTGCCAGCAGCCCCTGGGGGGGCACCTACGAGCAGTACTTC. Amino acid sequence: CASSPWGGTYEQYF. Full variable domain (missing parts from reference TRBV2 and TRBJ2-7): EPEVTQTPSHQVTQMGQEVILRCVPISNHLYFYWYRQILGQKVEFLVSFYNNEISEKSEIFDDQFSVERPDGSNFTLKIRSTKLEDSAMYFCASSPWGGTYEQYFGPGTRLTVT.

The chain carries TRBV7-9 and TRBJ2-5, with D tentatively TRBD1 (6 bases). Trimming shortened V by 7 bases and J by 4 bases, and 22 bases separated the two germline ends. The germline V gene has CDR1 SEHNR and CDR2 FQNEAQ (reference sequence). This CDR3 is 16 amino acids long. CDR3 region: CASTPKPSQGLETQYF. CDR3 DNA: TGTGCCAGCACCCCAAAGCCGTCCCAGGGGCTAGAGACCCAGTACTTC.

This clonotype was recorded a few times. The chain recombines TRBV6-2 or TRBV6-3 with TRBJ2-6; a weak D match, TRBD1 (6 bases). The CDR3 runs 16 residues. Germline V CDR1 and CDR2: MNHEY, SVGEGT. V lost 5 bases to trimming and J lost 2 bases, with 13 bases between them. The CDR3 spells CASSLDRTAGANVLTF. The CDR3 nucleotides are TGTGCCAGCAGTCTTGACCGGACAGCTGGGGCCAACGTCCTGACTTTC.

This clonotype appeared a few times. The chain uses TRBV4-2 and TRBJ2-3; 11 positions agree with TRBD1. The CDR3 has 16 amino acids. Germline CDR1 LGHNA, CDR2 YNFKEQ. V dropped 8 bases and J dropped 3; count of bases not matched to a gene: 10. The CDR3 bases are TGTGCCAGCCGAGGGGGGGGGACAGGGGGTACAGATACGCAGTATTTT. Translation gives CASRGGGTGGTDTQYF.

This chain links TRBV6-2 or TRBV6-3 with TRBJ1-5; D is ambiguous. This CDR3 is 14 amino acids long. Germline CDR1 and CDR2: MNHEY and SVGEGT. V lost 0 bases, J lost 5 bases, and 8 bases lay in between. The CDR3 here is CASSYSDGDQPQHF. The CDR3 DNA is TGTGCCAGCAGTTACTCGGACGGAGATCAGCCCCAGCATTTT.

The gene calls are TRBV5-6 and TRBJ2-2; 9 bases agree with TRBD1. The CDR3 runs 15 residues. The V and J ends lost 0 bases and 4 bases, in that order; junction bases with no gene match: 1. Germline V gives CDR1 SGHDT, CDR2 YYEEEE. The CDR3: CASSLEGQGTGELFF. CDR3 bases: TGTGCCAGCAGCTTGGAGGGACAGGGCACCGGGGAGCTGTTTTTT.